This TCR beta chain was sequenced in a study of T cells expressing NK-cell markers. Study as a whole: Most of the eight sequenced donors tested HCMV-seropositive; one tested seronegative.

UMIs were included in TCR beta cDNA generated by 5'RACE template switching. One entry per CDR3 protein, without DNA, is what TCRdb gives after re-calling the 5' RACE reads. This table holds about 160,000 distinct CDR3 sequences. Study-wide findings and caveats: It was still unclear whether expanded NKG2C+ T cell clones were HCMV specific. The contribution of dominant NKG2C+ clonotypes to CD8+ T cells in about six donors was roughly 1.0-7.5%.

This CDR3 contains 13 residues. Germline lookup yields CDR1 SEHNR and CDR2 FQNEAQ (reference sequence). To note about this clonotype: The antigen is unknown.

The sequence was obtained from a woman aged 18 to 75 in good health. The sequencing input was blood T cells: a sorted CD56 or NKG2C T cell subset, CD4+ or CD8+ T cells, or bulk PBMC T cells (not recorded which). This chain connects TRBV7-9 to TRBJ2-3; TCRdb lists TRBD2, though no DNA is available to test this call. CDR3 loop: CASSSAGLDTQYF.